Listed here are 27 T cell receptor beta chains from one sample, sequenced in a study of T cells in women clearing cervical HPV infection. Libraries were prepared by immunoSEQ multiplex PCR; TCRdb keeps only in-frame clonotypes and omits some of them. This sample contains tens of thousands of clones. Sequenced sample: blood buffy coat. These receptors were taken from a woman between 18 and 70 years old with a cervical HPV16 infection that either progressed to CIN3+ or cleared (not recorded which).

A note on this clone: The read gets to within 3 residues of the CDR3 end, and the germline J gene fills in the rest. The chain combines TRBV20-1 with TRBJ2-3; 9 bases map to TRBD1. J lost 2 bases, V lost 6 bases, and 6 bases had no gene match. In germline, CDR1 is DFQATT, CDR2 SNEGSKA (reference sequence). The CDR3 has 14 residues. CDR3 loop: CSATQGAFTDTQYF. CDR3 DNA (partial): TGCAGTGCAACACAGGGGGCTTTCACAGATACG.

Comments on this clone: Coverage ceases 3 residues before the CDR3 finishes, and the germline J gene fills in the end. V and J are TRBV18 and TRBJ1-6; perhaps TRBD1 as D (5 bases). The germline CDR1 and CDR2 sequences are KGHSH and LQKENI. This CDR3 is 13 amino acids long. The V and J ends lost 5 bases and 7 bases respectively, with 9 bases between them. The CDR3 is CASSAGLNSPLHF. The part of the CDR3 DNA that was read is TGTGCCAGCTCAGCAGGGCTGAATTCACCC.

For this clone: The DNA ends 3 residues before the CDR3 does, and the rest of the CDR3 is filled in from the germline J gene. The chain combines TRBV7-9 with TRBJ1-4; no definite D call. The V end was cut by 0 bases, the J end by 8 bases, with 4 bases between. The CDR3 contains 12 residues. CDR1 SEHNR and CDR2 FQNEAQ come from the germline V gene (reference sequence). The covered CDR3 bases are TGTGCCAGCAGCTTAGCGCGGGAAAAA. Translation gives CASSLAREK. The whole CDR3 protein reads CASSLAREKLFF.

Worth noting for this clone: The DNA ends 3 residues before the CDR3 does, and the rest of the CDR3 is filled in from the germline J gene. This chain links TRBV20-1 with TRBJ2-1, with TRBD1 matching 9 bases. This CDR3 is built from 15 residues. V was pared by 4 bases and J by 7 bases, with 11 bases of the junction left unmatched. Germline CDR1 reads DFQATT; CDR2 reads SNEGSKA (reference sequence). CDR3: CSATDPGTGRNEQFF. The sequenced part of the CDR3 DNA is TGCAGTGCTACTGACCCCGGGACAGGGAGGAATGAG.

With regard to this clone: The read is 3 residues too short to cover the CDR3 end, so that end is filled in from the germline J gene. V and J are TRBV30 and TRBJ2-3; 7 bases line up with TRBD2. The CDR3 consists of 13 residues. V dropped 3 bases and J dropped 6; count of bases not matched to a gene: 6. Germline loops: CDR1 GTSNPN, CDR2 SVGIG (reference sequence). The CDR3 DNA, read in part, is TGTGCCTGGAGGAGCGGGGAGTGGGATACG. It is translated as CAWRSGEWDT. The CDR3 as a whole reads CAWRSGEWDTQYF.

With respect to this clone: One junction end disagrees with the germline gene, perhaps due to a read error. The sequenced fragment ends 3 residues before the CDR3 boundary, so the rest is inferred from the germline J gene. V gene TRBV20-1 combines with J gene TRBJ2-1; D remains unclear. This CDR3 is 13 amino acids long. The germline V gene has CDR1 DFQATT and CDR2 SNEGSKA (reference sequence). The CDR3 is CSARDDSHNEQFF. The part of the CDR3 DNA that was read is TGCAGTGCTAGAGATGACTCCCACAATGAG.

To note about this clone: The CDR3 goes on 3 residues after the read ends, and that part is filled in from the germline J gene. The genes are TRBV12-5 and TRBJ2-5; tentatively, D is TRBD2 (6 bases). Germline values: CDR1 LGHNT, CDR2 FRNRAP. Between the trimmed V and J ends, which lost 4 bases and 4 bases, there was a span of 13 bases. This CDR3 comprises 14 residues. CDR3: CASGSMTRGETQYF. The CDR3 DNA, read in part, is TGTGCTAGTGGTTCAATGACTAGAGGAGAGACC.

About this clone: From the germline J gene comes the end of the CDR3, since the read stops 3 residues before it. V is TRBV7-9 and J is TRBJ2-5, with 9 bases that match TRBD2. The CDR3 totals 15 residues. V was pared by 1 base and J by 6 bases, with 6 bases of the junction left unmatched. Germline values: CDR1 SEHNR, CDR2 FQNEAQ (reference sequence). The CDR3 sequence: CASSLVAGGHQTQYF. The DNA read from the CDR3 is TGTGCCAGCAGCTTAGTGGCGGGGGGGCACCAGACC.

In the case of this clone: The read comes to an end 3 residues before the CDR3 does, leaving the germline J gene to fill in the end. The V call is TRBV20-1, the J call TRBJ2-5; 12 nucleotides match TRBD2. CDR1 DFQATT and CDR2 SNEGSKA come from the germline V gene (reference sequence). Unmatched junction bases numbered 6, after V lost 0 bases and J lost 4 bases. The CDR3 is 16 residues long. The chain's CDR3 is CSARDFRLAGAETQYF. The sequenced CDR3 bases are TGCAGTGCTAGAGATTTTAGACTAGCGGGAGCAGAGACC.

As concerns this clone: The CDR3 extends 3 residues past the end of the read, so its final part is completed from the germline J gene. The chain links TRBV19 to TRBJ2-5; 11 nucleotides align to TRBD1. Germline V gene data show CDR1 as LNHDA and CDR2 as SQIVND (reference sequence). The V segment lost 6 bases and the J segment 6 bases; nucleotides outside the gene matches: 9. This CDR3 contains 15 residues. CDR3 residues: CASRTRDRGTQTQYF. The CDR3 bases that were read are TGTGCCAGTAGGACCCGGGACAGGGGGACGCAGACC.

A remark on this clone: The read comes to an end 3 residues before the CDR3 does, leaving the germline J gene to fill in the end. The rearrangement links TRBV20-1 to TRBJ1-5; TRBD1 aligns across 7 bases. Germline V CDR1 and CDR2: DFQATT, SNEGSKA (reference sequence). The V gene end was trimmed by 5 bases and the J gene end by 7 bases; junction bases not matched to a gene: 8. The CDR3 runs to 13 residues. CDR3 bases read: TGCAGTGCTTATGACAGGGCTGGCCAGCCC. Its protein product is CSAYDRAGQP. The whole CDR3 sequence reads CSAYDRAGQPQHF.

This CDR3 reads CASSRGGLTLPSYEQYF. The DNA read from the CDR3 is TGCGCCAGCAGCCGGGGCGGATTAACTCTCCCTTCTTACGAG. The rearrangement links TRBV4-1 to TRBJ2-7, with D tentatively TRBD1 (5 bases). The missing CDR3 end, 3 residues past where the read stops, is filled in from the germline J gene. The CDR3 is 17 amino acids. Germline lookup yields CDR1 MGHRA and CDR2 YSYEKL. V gave up 4 bases and J gave up 4 bases, with 23 bases separating them.

With respect to this clone: The read finishes 3 residues shy of the CDR3 end, and the germline J gene is used to complete it. The V and J genes are TRBV5-3 and TRBJ2-7, with 9 nucleotides matching TRBD1. TRBV5-3 is flagged as an ORF with uncertain function. The CDR3 contains 19 residues. After removal of 4 bases from V and 2 bases from J, the junction contained 19 bases not matched to a gene. The CDR3: CARSGRDRDYLATPYEQYF. CDR3 DNA, as far as it was read: TGTGCCAGAAGCGGGAGGGACAGGGACTATTTAGCGACCCCCTACGAG.

As for this clone: The read terminates 3 residues ahead of where the CDR3 ends, so the germline J gene completes it. V and J are TRBV30 and TRBJ2-5; D is possibly TRBD2 (5 bases). V dropped 8 bases and J dropped 4 bases, with 11 bases sitting between them. Germline assignment: CDR1 GTSNPN and CDR2 SVGIG (reference sequence). CDR3 size: 11 residues. CDR3 region: CARRTLETQYF. CDR3 bases read: TGTGCCCGCCGGACTCTAGAGACC.

Points on this clone: The read terminates 3 residues ahead of where the CDR3 ends, so the germline J gene completes it. The chain couples TRBV7-9 to TRBJ1-6, with TRBD1 matching 9 bases. CDR1 and CDR2 (germline): SEHNR, FQNEAQ (reference sequence). CDR3 size: 15 residues. Losses at the gene ends were 5 bases for V and 5 bases for J; bases not matched to a gene: 4. The sequenced CDR3 bases are TGTGCCAGCAGCAGCCGGGACAGGGATAATTCACCC. Translated, it gives CASSSRDRDNSP. The CDR3 in full is CASSSRDRDNSPLHF.

Comment on this clone: The read terminates 3 residues before the CDR3 end, so the remaining end is supplied by the germline J gene. The chain recombines TRBV29-1 with TRBJ2-5; 9 bases map to TRBD2. Germline-derived CDR1 and CDR2 are SQVTM and ANQGSEA. V lost 5 bases, J lost 2 bases, and 6 bases stayed unmatched. This CDR3 has 14 amino acids. CDR3 amino acids: CSVRPSGVQETQYF. The DNA read from the CDR3 is TGCAGCGTTCGTCCTAGCGGGGTACAAGAGACC.

Notes on this clone: The CDR3 end lies 3 residues beyond the end of the read and is filled in from the germline J gene. The chain carries TRBV30 and TRBJ2-1, with 11 bases lining up with TRBD2. After removal of 2 bases from V and 8 bases from J, the junction contained 5 bases not matched to a gene. The V gene's germline CDR1 is GTSNPN and CDR2 SVGIG (reference sequence). The CDR3 has 14 amino acids. The DNA read from the CDR3 is TGTGCCTGGAGTTCGACTAGCGGGATTCATGAG. Amino acid sequence: CAWSSTSGIHE. The CDR3 as a whole reads CAWSSTSGIHEQFF.

Note on this clone: The read terminates 3 residues ahead of where the CDR3 ends, so the germline J gene completes it. The chain couples TRBV7-9 to TRBJ2-1, with TRBD1 as a possible D gene (5 bases). Germline V gives CDR1 SEHNR, CDR2 FQNEAQ (reference sequence). V was pared by 6 bases and J by 9 bases, with 12 bases between. The CDR3 loop spans 12 amino acids. The CDR3 reads CASSVQGIEQFF. The DNA read from the CDR3 is TGTGCCAGCAGTGTCCAGGGCATTGAG. The whole variable domain, filled in from reference TRBV7-9 and TRBJ2-1, reads DTGVSQNPRHKITKRGQNVTFRCDPISEHNRLYWYRQTLGQGPEFLTYFQNEAQLEKSRLLSDRFSAERPKGSFSTLEIQRTEQGDSAMYLCASSVQGIEQFFGPGTRLTVL.

Regarding this clone: The missing CDR3 end, 3 residues past where the read stops, is filled in from the germline J gene. The J gene is TRBJ2-7, the V gene TRBV12-3 or TRBV12-4, with 8 bases that match TRBD2. This CDR3 has 16 residues. V lost 6 bases to trimming and J lost 0 bases; unmatched junction nucleotides: 10. CDR3 sequence reads: CASSWPGLGSSYEQYF. The CDR3 bases that were read are TGTGCCAGCAGCTGGCCGGGACTAGGGAGCTCCTACGAG.

Comments on this clone: The CDR3 extends 3 residues past the end of the read, so its final part is completed from the germline J gene. This chain joins TRBV19 and TRBJ2-2; 9 bases line up with TRBD1. With 4 bases clipped from V and 4 bases from J, the junction kept 16 bases outside the gene matches. This CDR3 spans 19 amino acids. The germline gives CDR1 LNHDA, CDR2 SQIVND (reference sequence). CDR3 region: CASSRGGRRTGVPTGELFF. The covered CDR3 bases are TGTGCCAGTAGTAGGGGGGGCCGTCGGACAGGGGTTCCCACCGGGGAG.

About this clone itself: The read terminates 3 residues ahead of where the CDR3 ends, so the germline J gene completes it. This chain uses TRBV12-3 or TRBV12-4 with TRBJ2-7, with TRBD1 matching 8 bases. CDR3 length equals 13 residues. Unmatched junction bases numbered 8, after V lost 7 bases and J lost 6 bases. CDR3 in amino acids: CASIGQGGGEQYF. The CDR3 bases that were read are TGTGCCAGCATTGGACAGGGTGGGGGCGAG.

Of note for this clone: The read terminates 3 residues ahead of where the CDR3 ends, so the germline J gene completes it. This rearrangement joins TRBV5-1 to TRBJ1-6; 7 bases are a match to TRBD1. CDR3 length equals 15 residues. The V gene end was trimmed by 4 bases and the J gene end by 8 bases; junction bases not matched to a gene: 9. Looked up from germline, CDR1 is SGHRS and CDR2 is YFSETQ. Partial CDR3 DNA: TGCGCCAGCAGCCTGACAGGGAGTAAGGATTCACCC. Translating it yields CASSLTGSKDSP. In full, the CDR3 reads CASSLTGSKDSPLHF.

Comment on this clone: Read sequence stops 3 residues before the CDR3 end, and the germline J gene provides the missing end. The chain combines TRBV5-4 with TRBJ2-5; 7 nucleotides match TRBD1. The CDR3 runs to 13 residues. Trimming took 5 bases from V and 2 from J; bases not matched to a gene: 3. The germline V gene encodes CDR1 SGHNT and CDR2 YYREEE (reference sequence). CDR3 DNA, as far as it was read: TGTGCCAGCAGGAAGGGACAGCAAGAGACC. Its protein product is CASRKGQQET. The complete CDR3 protein is CASRKGQQETQYF.

Points on this clone: The read stops 3 residues short of the end of the CDR3; the missing end is completed from the germline J gene. The rearrangement joins TRBV5-1 to TRBJ2-7, with 10 bases identical to TRBD1. Germline V lookup: CDR1 SGHRS, CDR2 YFSETQ. J was trimmed by 2 bases and V by 0 bases; bases with no gene match: 2. CDR3 length: 15 amino acids. The DNA read from the CDR3 is TGCGCCAGCAGCTTGGCTGGGACAGGGGCCTACGAG. This encodes CASSLAGTGAYE. The full CDR3 protein reads CASSLAGTGAYEQYF.

Regarding this clone: The sequence runs out 3 residues before the end of the CDR3; the remainder is reconstructed from the germline J gene. V and J are TRBV10-3 and TRBJ2-7; 7 bases match TRBD1. The CDR3 length is 15 residues. Germline trimming cut 3 bases from V and 4 bases from J; bases unmatched to any gene: 9. Germline CDR1 is ENHRY and CDR2 is SYGVKD. CDR3 sequence reads: CAISDRQGRGYEQYF. The CDR3 bases that were read are TGTGCCATCAGTGATCGACAGGGAAGAGGTTACGAG.

The CDR3 bases that were read are TGTGCCAGCAGCTTAGGCAGGATAGATGAG. Amino acids: CASSLGRIDE. The entire CDR3 is CASSLGRIDEQFF. The chain carries TRBV7-9 and TRBJ2-1; unclear D gene. The read terminates 3 residues before the CDR3 end, so the remaining end is supplied by the germline J gene. V lost 1 base and J lost 8, with 9 bases in between. The CDR3 is made up of 13 amino acids. The germline CDR1 and CDR2 sequences are SEHNR and FQNEAQ (reference sequence).

Comments on this clone: With the read ending 3 residues before the CDR3 end, the germline J gene is used to fill in that end. This chain uses TRBV7-7 with TRBJ2-5; tentatively, D is TRBD1 (5 bases). This CDR3 contains 14 residues. Germline V gene data show CDR1 as SSHAT and CDR2 as FNYEAQ (reference sequence). V lost 5 bases to trimming and J lost 2 bases, with 12 bases between them. CDR3 amino acids: CASSPNRNQETQYF. Partial CDR3 DNA: TGTGCCAGCAGCCCCAACAGGAATCAAGAGACC. Together with reference TRBV7-7 and TRBJ2-5, the CDR3 gives the full variable domain: GAGVSQSPRYKVTKRGQDVTLRCDPISSHATLYWYQQALGQGPEFLTYFNYEAQPDKSGLPSDRFSAERPEGSISTLTIQRTEQRDSAMYRCASSPNRNQETQYFGPGTRLLVL.